This TCR beta chain was sequenced during a study of blood T cell repertoires in COVID-19. Looking at the study overall: There were acute and convalescent COVID-19 samples, and they came from the United States, Italy and Spain.

Exposed enrollees had met someone with a PCR-confirmed or clinician-diagnosed COVID-19 case at some point within the 2 weeks before study entry. The germline CDR1 and CDR2 sequences are MNHNS and SASEGT. The CDR3 is made up of 14 amino acids. V dropped 5 bases and J dropped 5; count of bases not matched to a gene: 8. Measured with immunoSEQ multiplex PCR; TCRdb has only the in-frame clones, and not every one. The sample contains 200,000 or so clones, 88% of which appear only once. The receptor's source is a woman in her 30s who had been exposed to COVID-19. V gene TRBV6-1 combines with J gene TRBJ2-7; 8 bases align to TRBD1. The source material was PBMCs or T cells enriched from blood (not recorded which). The CDR3 nucleotides read TGTGCCAGCAGTCAAGGACAGGGTCTCCACGAGCAGTACTTC. It codes for CASSQGQGLHEQYF.